This record looks at one T cell receptor (beta chain) sequence and its context. The antigen it binds to is not known. Base qualities are not recorded, but no much larger clone differs from it by a single base. The cohort comprised 710 or so healthy bone marrow donors. At the time of sampling, all cohort members were nominally healthy, though unrecorded immune exposures were likely present. The donor was CMV seronegative and was included in the group of hundreds of seronegative cohort members. Each donor provided a peripheral blood sample, and peripheral blood mononuclear cells were used for TCR beta sequencing. The Qiagen DNeasy Blood Extraction Kit was used to extract genomic DNA from the blood cell samples. This sample was taken from a study of cytomegalovirus exposure and HLA in healthy donors (dated by TCRdb to 2017 to 2019). For context, the study as a whole: According to an earlier analysis of around 600 of the donors, 150 million to 200 million T cells yielded approximately 120 million unique TCR beta sequences and about 300 Gb of sequence data. Rather than drawing on any new phenotypic data, the later analysis identified candidate immune exposures from TCR beta sequences and the way those sequences occurred across donors. Of the roughly 430 genotyped donors, roughly 85% fell in the genetic ancestry cluster associated with self-reported Caucasian donors. Using immunosequencing, the study profiled T cell repertoires from around 680 subjects and related those repertoires to cytomegalovirus serostatus. Across some 400 genotyped donors of the cohort, an average of approximately 220,000 unique TCR beta nucleotide sequences per donor were sequenced, and around 19% of those sequences were non-productive. Class I and class II HLA loci were covered by the typing at four-digit resolution. An earlier analysis of fewer than 750 of the donors used high-throughput TCR beta sequencing to judge whether each TCR beta V gene segment behaved as functional or pseudogenic. The aim of the study was to test whether cataloging public T cell receptors could identify signatures of past pathogen exposure. A later analysis re-analyzed previously published TCR beta repertoires from about 600 donors and added high-resolution HLA genotyping to study TCR occurrence patterns. Donor age, sex, ethnicity and CMV serostatus were compiled together with the repertoire data. Typing coverage differed by locus: A, B, C, DRB1 and DQB1 were typed in about 620-630 donors, DQA1 in approximately 520, DPA1 in roughly 590, and DPB1 in 472. Besides the first cohort of 500 to 700 subjects, a separate validation cohort made up of over 100 different subjects was used. Roughly 300 gigabases of sequencing data and around 88 million unique TCR sequences made up an early release that covered 500 to 650 HLA-typed donors. The study combined high-throughput TCR immunosequencing, statistical association of individual TCRs with disease status, and machine learning to predict cytomegalovirus infection status. A handful of DR-DQ haplotypes were handled as single units for association and clustering because linkage in the cohort was strong. Every repertoire in the discovery cohort had been generated on one and the same sequencing platform. Genome-wide SNP genotypes for about 60% of the roughly 700 donors were used in a later genetic analysis, which treated that subset as a discovery cohort.

The protocol used for the library was the immunoSEQ multiplex PCR assay. The multiplex PCR relied on a mix of 60 forward primers for TCR Vbeta segments and 13 reverse primers for TCR Jbeta segments. The CDR3 region of rearranged TCR beta genes was amplified from genomic DNA by a multiplex PCR assay. Amplified TCR beta libraries were sequenced as 87-base-pair reads on the Illumina HiSeq System. Per the original workflow: A later analysis counted some 80 million unique TCR beta chains across the 666 repertoires, and 9 million to 14 million of these chains were shared by at least two donors. Raw reads were error-corrected and collapsed into unique sequences by a nearest-neighbor algorithm in which closely related sequences were merged to remove PCR and sequencing errors. To assign V, D and J gene segments, CDR3 sequences were aligned to IMGT reference sequences. Each retained sequence needed at least a six-nucleotide match to both a V gene segment and a J gene segment. Rearrangements were classified as productive when the CDR3 lacked stop codons and remained in frame with V and J, and all other rearrangements were classified as non-productive. CDR3 was defined by IMGT convention, running from the second conserved V-encoded cysteine to the conserved J-encoded phenylalanine. The earlier analysis of 500 to 600 of the donors excluded sequences that lacked an unambiguous match to a single V gene segment. In an earlier analysis of approximately 590 of the donors, a V segment was called functional when productive rearrangements were above 56.7%, and segregating when the standard deviation between donors exceeded 5%. To diagnose cytomegalovirus status from the catalog of TCR beta chain sequences, a statistical classification framework was built. V and J gene assignment, in a later analysis, came from comparing TCR nucleotide sequences with IMGT/GENE-DB human TR gene sequences. In a later analysis, CDR3 sequences and most-parsimonious VDJ recombination scenarios were assigned using the TCRdist pipeline. A later analysis defined each TCR beta chain by its CDR3 amino acid sequence plus V-gene family, and excluded reads lacking a unique V-gene family. As a way to deal with suspected cross-contamination and a sequencing artifact, a later analysis dropped more than 500 nucleotide sequences that were highly shared and had low generation probability. In a later analysis, a clonal expansion index for each public chain was calculated from normalized within-repertoire ranks of inferred template counts. In a later analysis, generation probabilities were computed using a VDJ recombination model fitted to out-of-frame rearrangements, and the results were checked against IGoR. In a later analysis, TCR-TCR, TCR-HLA and TCR-CMV co-occurrence was scored with hypergeometric tests, and a repertoire-size bias correction was applied to TCR pairs. A later analysis estimated false discovery rates by permuting HLA or CMV assignments 20 times. In a later analysis, co-occurring TCRs were grouped using DBSCAN, with TCRdist sequence similarity added in when clustering inside HLA-allele-positive subsets. Repertoires with fewer than 30,000 or more than 120,000 public chains were left out of co-occurrence clustering, as were several repertoires with anomalous nucleotide sharing. As stored in TCRdb, this immuneACCESS dataset retains in-frame rearrangements with V and J assigned. A fraction of the clones does not appear; measured against another copy, unresolved V genes explain less than half of the discrepancy, and the remainder lacks a known reason. The V and J calls and the clone size are those of that table, but D and trimming were determined from the DNA. The sample has a few hundred thousand clones on record, more than 60% of them singletons. Jointly, the top ten make up around 0.2% of the sample.

Beyond this particular receptor, the publication reports: A group of highly shared sequence variants was considered likely to be a technical artifact of the sequencing pipeline. In a later genetic analysis, a missense DCLRE1C variant was associated with V-gene and J-gene trimming of TCR beta chains, and the association was replicated in an independent cohort. Compared with equally common non-associated chains, HLA-associated TCR beta chains in a later analysis were more clonally expanded and had lower generation probabilities. A later analysis reported that several top co-occurrence clusters appeared linked to parvovirus B19, influenza, CMV and Epstein-Barr virus. The cohort was sequenced for TCR beta chains only, and without alpha or paired-chain data the features that could be detected were limited. A further reported finding was that TCR beta sequences accurately predicted the HLA-A and HLA-B alleles for most subjects in the first cohort. According to the authors, the approach could potentially be generalized to other disease states and immunological phenotypes. Across donors, most TCR sequences were observed very rarely, whereas some public TCRs were present in many individuals. In the study, about 150 TCR beta chains were listed as associated with cytomegalovirus. Sequencing depth was assumed to be roughly uniform across donors in the presence/absence analyses, though that assumption may not hold. In a later analysis, some 17,000 TCR beta sequences were associated with specific HLA alleles at a false discovery rate of 0.05. In a later analysis, TCR association rates were found to vary across HLA loci, with the most associated TCRs seen for DRB1 alleles and the fewest for HLA-C alleles. In vitro tests confirmed that a few of the cytomegalovirus-associated TCR beta chains recognize cytomegalovirus antigens. Because counts were too low, some 17 rarely observed V segments, including chromosome 9 orphons, were left out of the earlier analysis of some 600 of the donors. The classifier was reported to diagnose cytomegalovirus status with high specificity and sensitivity in both the original and validation cohorts. CMV serostatus was the only immune exposure information available for the cohort. Because some donors lacked HLA typing at each locus, the association tests relied only on the typed subset. In an earlier analysis of a few hundred of the donors, most TCR beta V segments were observed in productive rearrangements about 90% or about 30% of the time, broadly matching IMGT annotations. Assigning TCR associations to individual alleles was difficult when HLA alleles, especially DR and DQ, strongly co-occurred. Correlated functional status among segregating V segments might be attributable to linkage disequilibrium, but an unknown experimental factor could not be ruled out. Compared with the approximately 700-donor mean, donors in an Asian-associated ancestry cluster had fewer N-insertions in productive TCRs, according to a later genetic analysis. In a later analysis, most CMV-associated TCR beta chains were found to appear HLA-restricted, with HLA associations seemingly driven largely by CMV exposure.

The specimen sequenced was PBMCs. This TCR was sampled from a girl aged 2-10 years in good health and CMV-seronegative.

The nucleotides read TGTGCCAGTGGGACAGCCCCTGGAGAGCAGTACTTC. The encoded protein is CASGTAPGEQYF. The chain is encoded by TRBV6-5 joined to TRBJ2-7; TRBD1 agrees with 7 junctional bases. The CDR3 holds 12 amino acids from the cysteine to the phenylalanine. Kept here is only the CDR3 DNA, which spans 36 bases and is read in frame from base 1. V loses 9 bases at its end and J loses 7 bases; junction bases beyond the gene matches: 9. From a lookup of the germline V gene, CDR1 and CDR2 are MNHEY and SVGAGI.